This T cell receptor beta chain was obtained from a study of T cell responses to AZD1222 COVID-19 vaccine. Clones were read by immunoSEQ multiplex PCR, and TCRdb kept only the in-frame ones, dropping some. The sample shows roughly 150,000 clones, 90% of them seen only once. Findings and limits, study-wide: Clonal diversity may have been underestimated, and the donors were mostly white British, with more females than males. Regions 160-218 and 743-854 dominated among vaccine-associated CD4 TCRs spanning spike. The study sampled repertoires only after the peak T cell response.

A word on this clone: No antigen is known for it.

The CDR3 is made up of 13 amino acids. The germline CDR1 and CDR2 sequences are MNHEY and SVGAGI. V lost 7 bases to trimming and J lost 7 bases; unmatched junction nucleotides: 5. The sample in question was peripheral blood, obtained 28 days after the second AZD1222 dose. J is TRBJ2-1 and V is TRBV6-5, with 9 bases matching TRBD1. The source of this sequence is an adult who received the AZD1222 COVID-19 vaccine. The CDR3 DNA reads as TGTGCCAGCAACCCGACAGGGGGTAATGAGCAGTTCTTC. Its protein product is CASNPTGGNEQFF.